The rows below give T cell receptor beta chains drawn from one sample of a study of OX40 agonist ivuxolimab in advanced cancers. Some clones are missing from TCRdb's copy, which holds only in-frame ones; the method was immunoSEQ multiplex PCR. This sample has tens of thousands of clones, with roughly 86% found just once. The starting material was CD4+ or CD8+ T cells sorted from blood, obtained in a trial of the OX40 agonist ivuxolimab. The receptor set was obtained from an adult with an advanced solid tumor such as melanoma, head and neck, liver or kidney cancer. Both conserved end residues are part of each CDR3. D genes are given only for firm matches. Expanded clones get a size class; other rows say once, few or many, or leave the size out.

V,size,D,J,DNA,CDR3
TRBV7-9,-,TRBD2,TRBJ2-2,TGTGCCAGCAGCCTGCCCCCGGGACTAGCGGCCAAGAACACCGGGGAGCTGTTTTTT,CASSLPPGLAAKNTGELFF
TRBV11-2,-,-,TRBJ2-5,TGTGCCAGCAGCTTAGATCAGGGGACCCAGTACTTC,CASSLDQGTQYF
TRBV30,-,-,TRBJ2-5,TGTGCCTGGACCCCCGGACACTCCCAAGAGACCCAGTACTTC,CAWTPGHSQETQYF
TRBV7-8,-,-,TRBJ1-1,TGTGCCAGCAGCTTAGTTCCCCCCACTGAAGCTTTCTTT,CASSLVPPTEAFF
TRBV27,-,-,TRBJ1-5,TGTGCCAGCAGTTTCAAAGGGGATGGTGGTTCCAATCAGCCCCAGCATTTT,CASSFKGDGGSNQPQHF
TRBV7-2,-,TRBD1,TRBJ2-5,TGTGCCAGCAGCCGACAGGGCCAAGAGACCCAGTACTTC,CASSRQGQETQYF
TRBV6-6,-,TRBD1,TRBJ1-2,TGTGCCAGCAGTTATACTGACAGGGTCGGAGGCTACACCTTC,CASSYTDRVGGYTF
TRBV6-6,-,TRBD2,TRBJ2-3,TGTGCCAGCAGTGTAGGACTAGCGGGGGACACAGATACGCAGTATTTT,CASSVGLAGDTDTQYF
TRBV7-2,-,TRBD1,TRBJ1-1,TGTGCCAGCAGCTTAAACTACAGGGGGCTTACTGAAGCTTTCTTT,CASSLNYRGLTEAFF
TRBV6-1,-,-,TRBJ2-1,TGTGCCAGCATCGCAATATCAGGGAATTACAATGAGCAGTTCTTC,CASIAISGNYNEQFF
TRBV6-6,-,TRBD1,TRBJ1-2,TGTGCCAGCAGTTATAATCCGGACAGGAGGCACTATGGCTACACCTTC,CASSYNPDRRHYGYTF
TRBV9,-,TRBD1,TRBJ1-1,TGTGCCAGCAGCGTAGCTACAGGGGCGCCCACTGAAGCTTTCTTT,CASSVATGAPTEAFF
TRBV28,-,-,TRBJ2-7,TGTGCCAGCAGCCCTCCGGTGGGCGAGCAGTACTTC,CASSPPVGEQYF
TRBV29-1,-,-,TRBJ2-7,TGCAGCGTTGTTTGGACCCTGACACGAGAGCAGTACTTC,CSVVWTLTREQYF
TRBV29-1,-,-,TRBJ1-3,TGCAGCGTTGCCGCCGATAGCTCTGGAAACACCATATATTTT,CSVAADSSGNTIYF
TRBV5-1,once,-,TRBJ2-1,TGCGCCACCCGAGCCGGGCTTAAACCCTACAATGAGCAGTTCTTC,CATRAGLKPYNEQFF
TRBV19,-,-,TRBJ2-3,TGTGCCAGTAGCCCGAGAACAGATACGCAGTATTTT,CASSPRTDTQYF
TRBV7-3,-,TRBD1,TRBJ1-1,TGTGCCAGCAGCCCCAGGAGAGGGGGCGAAGCTTTCTTT,CASSPRRGGEAFF
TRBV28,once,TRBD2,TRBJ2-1,TGTGCCAGCAGCCTGGGACTATTCTACAATGAGCAGTTCTTC,CASSLGLFYNEQFF
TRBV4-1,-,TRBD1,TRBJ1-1,TGCGCCAGCAGCCGACTTTTAGTAGGGGGCATAGGGGACAGGAACACTGAAGCTTTCTTT,CASSRLLVGGIGDRNTEAFF
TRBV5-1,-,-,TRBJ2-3,TGCGCCAGCAGGGAGCGGACCACAGATACGCAGTATTTT,CASRERTTDTQYF
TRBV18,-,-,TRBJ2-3,TGTGCCAGCTCACCACTAGCGCAGGGAGGTTCAGATACGCAGTATTTT,CASSPLAQGGSDTQYF
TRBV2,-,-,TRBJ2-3,TGTGCCAGCAGTGATGGCCTTGTTGGTACGCAGTATTTT,CASSDGLVGTQYF
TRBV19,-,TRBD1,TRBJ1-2,TGTGCCAGTACTACAGACCGAGACAGGGACGGCTACACCTTC,CASTTDRDRDGYTF
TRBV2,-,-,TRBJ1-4,TGTGCCAGCAGTGATGTGTCCGGAACTAATGAAAAACTGTTTTTT,CASSDVSGTNEKLFF
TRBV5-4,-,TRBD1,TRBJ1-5,TGTGCCAGCAGCCAAGGGGGACAGGGTCGTGGCAATCAGCCCCAGCATTTT,CASSQGGQGRGNQPQHF
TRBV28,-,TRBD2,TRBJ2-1,TGTGCCAGCAATAAACTAGCGGGAGTACGAAATGAGCAGTTCTTC,CASNKLAGVRNEQFF
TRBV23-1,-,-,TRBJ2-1,TGCGCCAGCAGTCAACCGGGGGCAGGGTTGCACAATGAGCAGTTCTTC,CASSQPGAGLHNEQFF
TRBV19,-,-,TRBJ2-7,TGTGCCAGTAGTCTCAGGGGGGCAGGCAACCAGCAGTACTTC,CASSLRGAGNQQYF
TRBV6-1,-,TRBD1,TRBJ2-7,TGTGCCACCTTCACCGGGACAGGGATGGGCGAGCAGTACTTC,CATFTGTGMGEQYF
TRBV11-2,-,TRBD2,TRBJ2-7,TGTGCCAGCAGCTTAGTTCTAGGGACTAGCGGAAGTTACGAGCAGTACTTC,CASSLVLGTSGSYEQYF
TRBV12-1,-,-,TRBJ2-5,TGTGCCTCGGAAGCTAGCGGGAGGGCTTCCGAGACCCAGTACTTC,CASEASGRASETQYF
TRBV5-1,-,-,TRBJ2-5,TGCGCCAGCAGCTCCGGGACTGGCGGGGAGACCCAGTACTTC,CASSSGTGGETQYF
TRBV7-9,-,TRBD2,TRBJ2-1,TGTGCCTCCGACGTGGCGGGGGTCCGAAATGAGCAGTTCTTC,CASDVAGVRNEQFF
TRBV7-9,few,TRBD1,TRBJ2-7,TGTGCCAGCCTAGGGACAGATTCCTACGAGCAGTACTTC,CASLGTDSYEQYF
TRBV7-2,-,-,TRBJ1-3,TGTGCCAGCAGCTTAGAGCCGGACAGCTACTCTGGAAACACCATATATTTT,CASSLEPDSYSGNTIYF
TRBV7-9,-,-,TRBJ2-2,TGTGCCAGCCCCGGGGCAGGGGTTTGGACCGGGGAGCTGTTTTTT,CASPGAGVWTGELFF
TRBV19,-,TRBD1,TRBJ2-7,TGTGCCAGTAGCCTGACAGGGGGCGCGTACTACGAGCAGTACTTC,CASSLTGGAYYEQYF
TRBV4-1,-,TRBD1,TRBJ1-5,TGCGCCAGCAGCCACATACTCGGGACAGGGTCGATGTGGAATCAGCCCCAGCATTTT,CASSHILGTGSMWNQPQHF
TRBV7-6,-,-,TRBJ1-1,TGTGCCAGCAGCTTGGGAACAGGGAACACTGAAGCTTTCTTT,CASSLGTGNTEAFF